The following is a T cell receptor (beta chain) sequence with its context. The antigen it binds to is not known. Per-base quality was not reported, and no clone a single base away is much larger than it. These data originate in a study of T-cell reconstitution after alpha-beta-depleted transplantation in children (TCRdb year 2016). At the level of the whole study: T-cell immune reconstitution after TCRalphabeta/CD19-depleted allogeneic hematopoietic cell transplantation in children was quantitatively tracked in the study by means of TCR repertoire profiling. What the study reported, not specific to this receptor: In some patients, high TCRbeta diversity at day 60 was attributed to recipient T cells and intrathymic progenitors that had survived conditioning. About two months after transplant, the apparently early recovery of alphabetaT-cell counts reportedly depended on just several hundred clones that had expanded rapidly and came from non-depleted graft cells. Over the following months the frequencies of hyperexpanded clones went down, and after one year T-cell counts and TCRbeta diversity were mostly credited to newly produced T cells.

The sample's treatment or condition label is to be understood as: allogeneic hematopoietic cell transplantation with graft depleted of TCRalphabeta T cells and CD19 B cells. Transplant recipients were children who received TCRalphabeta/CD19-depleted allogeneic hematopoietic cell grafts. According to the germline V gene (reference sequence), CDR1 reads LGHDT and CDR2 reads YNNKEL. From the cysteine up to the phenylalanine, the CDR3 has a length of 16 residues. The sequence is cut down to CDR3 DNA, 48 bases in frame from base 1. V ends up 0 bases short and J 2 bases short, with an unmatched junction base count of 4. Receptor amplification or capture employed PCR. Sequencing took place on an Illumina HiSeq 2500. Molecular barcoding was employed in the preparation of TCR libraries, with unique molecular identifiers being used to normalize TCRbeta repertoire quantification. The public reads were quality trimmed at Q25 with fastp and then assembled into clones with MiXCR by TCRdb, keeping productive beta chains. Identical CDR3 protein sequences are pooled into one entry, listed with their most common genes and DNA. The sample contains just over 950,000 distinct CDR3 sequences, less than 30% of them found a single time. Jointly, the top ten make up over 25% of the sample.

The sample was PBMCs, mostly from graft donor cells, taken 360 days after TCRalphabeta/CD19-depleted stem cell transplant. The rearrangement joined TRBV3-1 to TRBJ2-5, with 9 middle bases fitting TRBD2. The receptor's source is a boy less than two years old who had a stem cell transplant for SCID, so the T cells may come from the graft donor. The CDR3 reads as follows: CASSQDPAGGQETQYF. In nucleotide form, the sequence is TGTGCCAGCAGCCAAGACCCAGCGGGGGGACAAGAGACCCAGTACTTC.